Listed below are T cell receptor beta chains from one sample, sequenced in a study of cytomegalovirus exposure and HLA in healthy donors. The method was immunoSEQ multiplex PCR; TCRdb's version includes in-frame clones alone and lacks a portion of them. The sample lists about 130,000 clones, around 82% occurring once. The specimen was PBMCs. These TCRs come from a man aged 25-45 years in good health and CMV-seropositive. Both conserved end residues are part of each CDR3. Fields, in order: V gene, D gene, clone size, J gene, CDR3 DNA, CDR3 protein. A D gene is named only where the DNA matches it firmly. Only some rows state a clone size, as once, few, many or a class for expanded clones.

V: TRBV7-2
D: -
size: few
J: TRBJ2-1
DNA: TGTGCCAGCAGCTTACACGCGTTAAGTGAGCAGTTCTTC
CDR3: CASSLHALSEQFF

V: TRBV28
D: -
size: few
J: TRBJ1-4
DNA: TGTGCCAGCAGTTTAGTAGGGGTGGTAGCTAATGAAAAACTGTTTTTT
CDR3: CASSLVGVVANEKLFF

V: TRBV30
D: TRBD1
size: -
J: TRBJ1-2
DNA: TGTGCCCAACAGGGGGCTGGCTACACCTTC
CDR3: CAQQGAGYTF

V: TRBV27
D: -
size: -
J: TRBJ2-4
DNA: TGTGCCAGCAGTTTATTCAGGGGAAACATTCAGTACTTC
CDR3: CASSLFRGNIQYF

V: TRBV7-2
D: -
size: -
J: TRBJ2-1
DNA: TGTGCCAGCAGCTTAGTGGGGGGATCCTACAATGAGCAGTTCTTC
CDR3: CASSLVGGSYNEQFF

V: TRBV9
D: TRBD2
size: -
J: TRBJ2-1
DNA: TGTGCCAGCAGCATTCGTGCGGGAGGGCCCTACAATGAGCAGTTCTTC
CDR3: CASSIRAGGPYNEQFF

V: TRBV27
D: TRBD1
size: -
J: TRBJ1-1
DNA: TGTGCCAGCAGTGCCAGACAGGGGGCAACGATTCCGAACACTGAAGCTTTCTTT
CDR3: CASSARQGATIPNTEAFF

V: TRBV30
D: TRBD2
size: -
J: TRBJ2-3
DNA: TGTGCCTGGAGTGTATCCGGGGGGAGGGATACGCAGTATTTT
CDR3: CAWSVSGGRDTQYF

V: TRBV5-4
D: -
size: -
J: TRBJ1-1
DNA: TGTGCCAGCAGCTTGCCGGCAGGGGTAAACACTGAAGCTTTCTTT
CDR3: CASSLPAGVNTEAFF

V: TRBV29-1
D: -
size: few
J: TRBJ2-7
DNA: TGCAGCGTTGAAGCCCCAGGGAAGGGCTACGAGCAGTACTTC
CDR3: CSVEAPGKGYEQYF

V: TRBV10-3
D: TRBD1
size: -
J: TRBJ1-2
DNA: TGTGCCATCAGTGAGTCCCAGGGACAGGGGGACTATGGCTACACCTTC
CDR3: CAISESQGQGDYGYTF

V: TRBV9
D: TRBD2
size: -
J: TRBJ2-3
DNA: TGTGCCAGCAGCCCGAGGGCTAGCGGTACCACAGATACGCAGTATTTT
CDR3: CASSPRASGTTDTQYF

V: TRBV2
D: -
size: -
J: TRBJ2-1
DNA: TGTGCCAGCAGACCGTCCCCCTTCTACCTCCTACATGAGCAGTTCTTC
CDR3: CASRPSPFYLLHEQFF

V: TRBV11-2
D: TRBD2
size: once
J: TRBJ2-1
DNA: TGTGCCAGCAGCCTCCCACTAGCGGGGTCCTACAATGAGCAGTTCTTC
CDR3: CASSLPLAGSYNEQFF

V: TRBV30
D: -
size: -
J: TRBJ1-1
DNA: TGTGCCTGGAGGATGAGAGGGGGTTCAACTGAAGCTTTCTTT
CDR3: CAWRMRGGSTEAFF

V: TRBV28
D: TRBD1
size: -
J: TRBJ2-7
DNA: TGTGCCAGCAGTCAAACAGGGGGGTCCTACGAGCAGTACTTC
CDR3: CASSQTGGSYEQYF

V: TRBV5-6
D: TRBD1
size: few
J: TRBJ1-2
DNA: TGTGCCAGCAGCTGGACAGGGGAAGGCTACACCTTC
CDR3: CASSWTGEGYTF